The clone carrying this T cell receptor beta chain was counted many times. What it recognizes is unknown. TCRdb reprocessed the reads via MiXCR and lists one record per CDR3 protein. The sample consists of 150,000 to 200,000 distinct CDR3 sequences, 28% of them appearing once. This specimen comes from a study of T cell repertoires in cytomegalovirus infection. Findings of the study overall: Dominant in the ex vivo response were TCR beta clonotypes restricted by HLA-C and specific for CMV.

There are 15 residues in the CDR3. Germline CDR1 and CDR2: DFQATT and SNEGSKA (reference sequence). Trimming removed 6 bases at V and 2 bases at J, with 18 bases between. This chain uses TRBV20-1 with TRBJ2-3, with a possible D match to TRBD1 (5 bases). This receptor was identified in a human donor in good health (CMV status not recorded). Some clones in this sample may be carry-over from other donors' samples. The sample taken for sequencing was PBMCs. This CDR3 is CSAGPLRQYTDTQYF. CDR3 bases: TGCAGTGCCGGCCCCCTTAGACAGTACACAGATACGCAGTATTTT.